These T cell receptor beta chains were read from a single sample in a study of T cells in Graves' hyperthyroidism and ophthalmopathy. TCRdb redid the calling of the multiplex PCR reads with MiXCR, one entry per CDR3 protein. This table has 600,000 or so distinct CDR3 sequences, around 15% appearing once. Input material: blood. The receptors originated from a woman in her 30s with Graves' hyperthyroidism. The CDR3 runs from the conserved cysteine through the conserved F or W.

CDR3	V	J
CASSGQGATYEQYF	TRBV27	TRBJ2-7
CASSPPYRGRTEQFF	TRBV12-3/TRBV12-4	TRBJ2-1
CATSDFRGMADTQYF	TRBV24-1	TRBJ2-3
CASSLYRGSHEQYF	TRBV28	TRBJ2-7
CASSGTGANTEAFF	TRBV12-3/TRBV12-4	TRBJ1-1
CASSLGWVAGEVGELFF	TRBV11-3	TRBJ2-2
CASSPGTTAYEQYF	TRBV3-1	TRBJ2-7
CASSYGEQPQHF	TRBV7-2	TRBJ1-5
CASSYLGGAKNIQYF	TRBV4-1	TRBJ2-4
CASTGTGVYEQFF	TRBV6-2/TRBV6-3	TRBJ2-1
CASSQGLGNEQFF	TRBV6-1	TRBJ2-1
CASSPPYGTGGAGYTDTQYF	TRBV18	TRBJ2-3
CASSITGRETQYF	TRBV19	TRBJ2-5
CAMRGDSDTQYF	TRBV10-3	TRBJ2-3
CASSVRGTVGEQYF	TRBV9	TRBJ2-7
CAWGRTSAYEQYF	TRBV30	TRBJ2-7
CAWVGWGQTNTEAFF	TRBV30	TRBJ1-1
CASSSGTGEADTQYF	TRBV11-3	TRBJ2-3
CSARPLAGVGPDTQYF	TRBV20-1	TRBJ2-3
CSVESRGDGLDEQYF	TRBV29-1	TRBJ2-7
CASSASYRGSTEAFF	TRBV10-1	TRBJ1-1
CASRQGWGDTQYF	TRBV6-1	TRBJ2-3
CASTREGEAFF	TRBV2	TRBJ1-1
CASSPRTGKETQYF	TRBV9	TRBJ2-5
CASSHNHRENTGELFF	TRBV4-1	TRBJ2-2
CSATGQGATYEQYF	TRBV20-1	TRBJ2-7
CSVEDSRAEGYTF	TRBV29-1	TRBJ1-2
CASSSNSQGQLNTGELFF	TRBV7-9	TRBJ2-2
CAISDRAGGLGYF	TRBV10-3	TRBJ2-5
CASSLTSGSHNEQFF	TRBV5-1	TRBJ2-1
CASSPTSSGELFF	TRBV12-3/TRBV12-4	TRBJ2-2